This T cell receptor (beta chain) was captured in a study of cytomegalovirus exposure and HLA in healthy donors. Study conclusions and caveats: A previous analysis found most TCR beta V segments productive roughly 87% or roughly 30% of the time. Associated with HLA alleles at 0.05 false discovery rate in a later analysis were over 15,000 TCR beta sequences. The presence/absence work took it that sequencing depth was about the same across donors. The likely explanation for a cluster of highly shared sequence variants was sequencing artifact.

Worth noting for this clone: The antigen is undetermined.

PCR used 60 Vbeta primers and 13 Jbeta primers. Sequenced by immunoSEQ multiplex PCR; TCRdb stores in-frame clones only, minus some. This table has over 85,000 clones, around three quarters appearing once. The CDR3 contains 13 residues. Germline CDR1 and CDR2: MRHNA and SNTAGT. V gave up 7 bases and J gave up 7 bases, with 16 bases separating them. This TCR came from a man aged 30-40 years in good health and CMV-seronegative. The sequenced material came from PBMCs. The chain uses TRBV6-4 and TRBJ1-2; D may be TRBD1 (6 bases). Here the CDR3 reads CASTLGQSGGYTF. CDR3 nucleotide sequence: TGTGCCAGCACCCTAGGACAGTCTGGTGGCTACACCTTC.